This T cell receptor beta chain emerged from a study of CD8 T cells in ankylosing spondylitis. TCRdb reprocessed the 5' RACE reads with MiXCR, giving one entry per CDR3 protein. Of roughly 400,000 distinct CDR3 sequences detected, approximately 20% appear once; the ten largest clones hold around 17%. This CDR3 comprises 14 residues. Trimming pared 6 bases from V and 4 bases from J, leaving 13 bases between. Study-wide points: Seemingly distinctive of ankylosing spondylitis blood was a TCR beta motif formed by eight highly homologous variants.

This clonotype was recorded at least ten times. Its cognate antigen is unknown. The material sequenced was blood, either unsorted or a sorted T cell fraction (not recorded which). V is TRBV12-3 or TRBV12-4 and J is TRBJ1-3, with D hard to call. This TCR came from a male donor with ankylosing spondylitis. Written as DNA, the CDR3 is TGTGCCAGCAGCCCCTTACGCATCGGAAACACCATATATTTT. This encodes CASSPLRIGNTIYF.